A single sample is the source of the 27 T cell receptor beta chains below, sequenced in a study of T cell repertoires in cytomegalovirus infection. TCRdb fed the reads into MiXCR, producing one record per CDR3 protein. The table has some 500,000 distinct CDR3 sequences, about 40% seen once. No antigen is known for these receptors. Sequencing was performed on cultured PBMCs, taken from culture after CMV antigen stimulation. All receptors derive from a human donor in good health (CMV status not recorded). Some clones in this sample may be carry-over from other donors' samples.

This CDR3 is CASSFPGWPFNEQFF. The DNA for the CDR3 is TGTGCCAGCAGTTTCCCCGGTTGGCCGTTCAATGAGCAGTTCTTC. V is TRBV12-3 or TRBV12-4 and J is TRBJ2-1; D ambiguous. The CDR3 is made up of 15 amino acids. Trimming pared 3 bases from V and 6 bases from J, leaving 15 bases between.

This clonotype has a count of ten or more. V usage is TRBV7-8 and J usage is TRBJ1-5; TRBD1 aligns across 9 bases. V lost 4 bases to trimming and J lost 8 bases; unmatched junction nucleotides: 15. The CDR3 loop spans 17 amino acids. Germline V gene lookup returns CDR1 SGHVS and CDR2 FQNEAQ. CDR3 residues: CASSSVGGGGQGKPQHF. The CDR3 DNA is TGTGCCAGCAGCTCCGTAGGGGGGGGGGGACAGGGAAAGCCCCAGCATTTT.

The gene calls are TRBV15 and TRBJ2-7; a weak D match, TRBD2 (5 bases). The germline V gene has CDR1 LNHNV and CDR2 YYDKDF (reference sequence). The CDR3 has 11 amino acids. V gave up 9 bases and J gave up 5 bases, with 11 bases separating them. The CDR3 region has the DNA TGTGCCACGGGGAGAAGGGACGAGCAGTACTTC. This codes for CATGRRDEQYF.

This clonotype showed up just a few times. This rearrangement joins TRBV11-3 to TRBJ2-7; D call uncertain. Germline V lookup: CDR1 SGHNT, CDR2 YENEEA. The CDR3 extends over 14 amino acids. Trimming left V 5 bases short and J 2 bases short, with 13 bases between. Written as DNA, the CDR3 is TGTGCCAGCAGCGACGATAGAGTCCCCTACGAGCAGTACTTC. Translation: CASSDDRVPYEQYF.

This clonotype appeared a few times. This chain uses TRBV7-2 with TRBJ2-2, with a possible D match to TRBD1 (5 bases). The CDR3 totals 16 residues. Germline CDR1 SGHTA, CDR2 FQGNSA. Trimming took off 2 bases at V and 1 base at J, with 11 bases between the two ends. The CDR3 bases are TGTGCCAGCAGCTTACGGAACACAGGGAACACCGGGGAGCTGTTTTTT. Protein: CASSLRNTGNTGELFF.

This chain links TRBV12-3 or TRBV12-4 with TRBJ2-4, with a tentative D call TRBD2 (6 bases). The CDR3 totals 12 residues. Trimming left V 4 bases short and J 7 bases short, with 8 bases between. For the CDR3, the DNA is TGTGCCAGCAGTTGGGGGGTGAACATTCAGTACTTC. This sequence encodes CASSWGVNIQYF.

The CDR3 spells CASSYAPLGGNSPLHF. The DNA for the CDR3 is TGTGCCAGCAGTTACGCCCCCTTGGGTGGAAATTCACCCCTCCACTTT. V and J are TRBV6-2 or TRBV6-3 and TRBJ1-6; no clear D gene. Germline CDR1 is MNHEY and CDR2 is SVGEGT. V shed 2 bases and J shed 7 bases, with 15 bases lying between them. CDR3 size: 16 residues.

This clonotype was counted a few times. CDR3 protein: CSARLVAYEQYF. CDR3 DNA: TGCAGTGCTCGACTAGTAGCCTACGAGCAGTACTTC. V and J are TRBV20-1 and TRBJ2-7, with D maybe TRBD2 (6 bases). The germline V gene has CDR1 DFQATT and CDR2 SNEGSKA (reference sequence). The CDR3 covers 12 residues. V shed 5 bases and J shed 2 bases, with 10 bases lying between them.

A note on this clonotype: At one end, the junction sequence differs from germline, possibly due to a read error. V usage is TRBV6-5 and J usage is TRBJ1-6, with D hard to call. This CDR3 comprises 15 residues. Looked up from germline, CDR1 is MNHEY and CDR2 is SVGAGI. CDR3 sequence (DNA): TGTGCCAGCAGAGAGAAAAGCTCCTATAATTCACCCCTCCAGTTT. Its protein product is CASREKSSYNSPLQF.

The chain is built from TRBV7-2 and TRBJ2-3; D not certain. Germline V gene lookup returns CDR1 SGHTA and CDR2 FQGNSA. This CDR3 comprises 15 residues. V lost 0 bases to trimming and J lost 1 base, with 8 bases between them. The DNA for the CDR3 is TGTGCCAGCAGCTTAGCCACAGCACGCACAGATACGCAGTATTTT. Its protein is CASSLATARTDTQYF.

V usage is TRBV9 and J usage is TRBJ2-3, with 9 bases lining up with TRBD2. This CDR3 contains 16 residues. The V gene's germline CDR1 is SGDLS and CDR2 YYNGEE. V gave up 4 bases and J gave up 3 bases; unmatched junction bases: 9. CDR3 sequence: CASSYRTSVRTDTQYF. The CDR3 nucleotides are TGTGCCAGCAGCTATAGGACTAGCGTTCGAACAGATACGCAGTATTTT.

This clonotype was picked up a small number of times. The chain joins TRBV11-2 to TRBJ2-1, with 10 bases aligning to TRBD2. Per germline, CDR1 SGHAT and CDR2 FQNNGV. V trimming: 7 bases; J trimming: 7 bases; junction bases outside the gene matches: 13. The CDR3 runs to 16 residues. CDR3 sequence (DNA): TGTGCCAGCATTCTTGTGGCTAGCGGGAGTGGTAATGAGCAGTTCTTC. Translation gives CASILVASGSGNEQFF.

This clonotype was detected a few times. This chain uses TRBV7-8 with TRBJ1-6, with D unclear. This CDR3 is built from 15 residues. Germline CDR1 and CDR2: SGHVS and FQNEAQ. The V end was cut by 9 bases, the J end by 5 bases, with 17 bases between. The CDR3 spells CASRTAGGNNSPLHF. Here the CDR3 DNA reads TGTGCCAGTAGAACCGCCGGCGGCAATAATTCACCCCTCCACTTT.

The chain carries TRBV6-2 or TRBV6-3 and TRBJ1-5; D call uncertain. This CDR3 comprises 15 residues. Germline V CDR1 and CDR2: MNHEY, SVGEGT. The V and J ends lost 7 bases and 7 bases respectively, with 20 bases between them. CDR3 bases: TGTGCCAGCAAAAAGACGGAGCCGGGGATCCAGCCCCAGCATTTT. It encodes CASKKTEPGIQPQHF.

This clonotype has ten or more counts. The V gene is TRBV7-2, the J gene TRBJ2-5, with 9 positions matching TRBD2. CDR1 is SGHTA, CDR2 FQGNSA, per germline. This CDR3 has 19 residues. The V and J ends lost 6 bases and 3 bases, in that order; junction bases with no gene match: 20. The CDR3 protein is CASSYLTSSGLAEEETQYF. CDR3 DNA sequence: TGTGCCAGCAGTTACCTCACCTCGTCGGGACTAGCCGAGGAAGAGACCCAGTACTTC.

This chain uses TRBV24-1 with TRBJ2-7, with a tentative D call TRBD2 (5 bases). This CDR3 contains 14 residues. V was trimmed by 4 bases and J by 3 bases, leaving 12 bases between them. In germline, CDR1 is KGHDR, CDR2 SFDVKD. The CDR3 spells CATSDPDGNYEQYF. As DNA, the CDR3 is TGTGCCACCAGTGACCCTGACGGGAACTACGAGCAGTACTTC.

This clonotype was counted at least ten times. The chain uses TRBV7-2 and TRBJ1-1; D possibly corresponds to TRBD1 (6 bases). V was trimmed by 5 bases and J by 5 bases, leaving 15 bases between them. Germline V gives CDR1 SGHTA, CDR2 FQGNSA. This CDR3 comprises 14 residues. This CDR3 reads CASSKRQVGTEAFF. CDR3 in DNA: TGTGCCAGCAGCAAGAGACAGGTTGGGACTGAAGCTTTCTTT.

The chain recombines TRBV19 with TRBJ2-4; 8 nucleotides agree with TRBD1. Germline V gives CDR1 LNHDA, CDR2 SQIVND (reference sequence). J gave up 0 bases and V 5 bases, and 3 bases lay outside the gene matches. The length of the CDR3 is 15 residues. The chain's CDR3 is CASSHRGIAKNIQYF. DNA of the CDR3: TGTGCCAGTAGTCACAGGGGGATAGCCAAAAACATTCAGTACTTC.

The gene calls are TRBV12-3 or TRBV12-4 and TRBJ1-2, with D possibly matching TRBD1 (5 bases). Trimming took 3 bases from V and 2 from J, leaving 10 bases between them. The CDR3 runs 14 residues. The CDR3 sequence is CASSLGLRNYGYTF. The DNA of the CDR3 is TGTGCCAGCAGTTTGGGGCTGCGGAACTATGGCTACACCTTC.

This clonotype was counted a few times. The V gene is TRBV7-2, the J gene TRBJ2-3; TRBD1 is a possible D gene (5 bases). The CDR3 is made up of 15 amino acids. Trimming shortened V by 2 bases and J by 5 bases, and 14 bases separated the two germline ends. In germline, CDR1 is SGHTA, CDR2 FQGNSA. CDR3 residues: CASSLRQGSEDTQYF. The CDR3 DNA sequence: TGTGCCAGCAGCTTAAGGCAGGGAAGTGAAGATACGCAGTATTTT.

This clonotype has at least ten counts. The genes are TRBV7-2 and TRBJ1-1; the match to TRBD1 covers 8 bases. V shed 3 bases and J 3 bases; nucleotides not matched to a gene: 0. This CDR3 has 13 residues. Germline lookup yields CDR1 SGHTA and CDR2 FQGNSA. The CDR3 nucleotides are TGTGCCAGCAGCTTGACAGGGGACACTGAAGCTTTCTTT. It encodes CASSLTGDTEAFF.

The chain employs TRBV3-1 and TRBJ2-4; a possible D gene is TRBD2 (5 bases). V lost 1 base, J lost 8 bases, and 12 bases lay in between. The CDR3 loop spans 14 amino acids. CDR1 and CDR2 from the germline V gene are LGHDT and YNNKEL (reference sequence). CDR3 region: CASSQVLDRDIQYF. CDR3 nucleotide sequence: TGTGCCAGCAGCCAAGTACTAGATAGAGACATTCAGTACTTC. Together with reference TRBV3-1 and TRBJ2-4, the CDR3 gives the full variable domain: DTAVSQTPKYLVTQMGNDKSIKCEQNLGHDTMYWYKQDSKKFLKIMFSYNNKELIINETVPNRFSPKSPDKAHLNLHINSLELGDSAVYFCASSQVLDRDIQYFGAGTRLSVL.

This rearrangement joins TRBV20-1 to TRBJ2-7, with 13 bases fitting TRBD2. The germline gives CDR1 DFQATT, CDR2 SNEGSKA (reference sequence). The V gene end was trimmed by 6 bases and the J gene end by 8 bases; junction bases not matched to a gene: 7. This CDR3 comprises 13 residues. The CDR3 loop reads CSAGTSGAPQQYF. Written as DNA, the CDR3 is TGCAGTGCCGGGACTAGCGGGGCCCCCCAGCAGTACTTC.

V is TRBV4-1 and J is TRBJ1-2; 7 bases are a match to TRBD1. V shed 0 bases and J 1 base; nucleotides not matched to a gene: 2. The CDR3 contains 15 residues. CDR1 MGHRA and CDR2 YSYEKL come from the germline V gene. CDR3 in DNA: TGCGCCAGCAGCCAAGAAGACAGGGTTAACTATGGCTACACCTTC. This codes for CASSQEDRVNYGYTF.

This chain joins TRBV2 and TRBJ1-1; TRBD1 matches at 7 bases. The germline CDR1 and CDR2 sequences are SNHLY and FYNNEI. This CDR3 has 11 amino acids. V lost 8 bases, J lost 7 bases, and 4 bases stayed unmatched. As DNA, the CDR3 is TGTGCCAGCGGGGACAGAGTTGAAGCTTTCTTT. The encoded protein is CASGDRVEAFF.

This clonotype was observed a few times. The CDR3 bases are TGTGCCAGCAGCTGGGTAAGGGAGGTTAATGAGCAGTTCTTC. Translating gives CASSWVREVNEQFF. The chain recombines TRBV5-4 with TRBJ2-1; perhaps TRBD2 as D (6 bases). Germline CDR1 is SGHNT and CDR2 is YYREEE (reference sequence). The CDR3 contains 14 residues. Deletions cut 3 bases from V and 7 bases from J, with 14 bases between.

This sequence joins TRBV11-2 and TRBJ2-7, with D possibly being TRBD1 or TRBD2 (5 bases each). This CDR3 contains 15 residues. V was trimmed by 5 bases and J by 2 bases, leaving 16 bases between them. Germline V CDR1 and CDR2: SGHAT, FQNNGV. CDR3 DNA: TGTGCCAGCAGCCCGTATTCGGGACGGACCTACGAGCAGTACTTC. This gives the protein CASSPYSGRTYEQYF.